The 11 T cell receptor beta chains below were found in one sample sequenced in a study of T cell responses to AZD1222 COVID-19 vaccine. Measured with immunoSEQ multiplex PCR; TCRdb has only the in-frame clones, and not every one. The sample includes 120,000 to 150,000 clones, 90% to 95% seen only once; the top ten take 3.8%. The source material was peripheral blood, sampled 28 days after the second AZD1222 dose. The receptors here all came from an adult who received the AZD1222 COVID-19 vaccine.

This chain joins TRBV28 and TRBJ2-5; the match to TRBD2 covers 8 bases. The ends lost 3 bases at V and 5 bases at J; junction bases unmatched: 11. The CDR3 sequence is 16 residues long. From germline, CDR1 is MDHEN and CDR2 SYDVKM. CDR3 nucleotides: TGTGCCAGCAGTTTTATATCGGGGGGGGCGGCGGAGACCCAGTACTTC. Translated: CASSFISGGAAETQYF.

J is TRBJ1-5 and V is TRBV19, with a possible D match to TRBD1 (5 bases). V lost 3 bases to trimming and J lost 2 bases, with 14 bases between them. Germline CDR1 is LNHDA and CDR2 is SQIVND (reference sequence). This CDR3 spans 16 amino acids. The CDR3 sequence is CASSIALGGGNQPQHF. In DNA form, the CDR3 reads TGTGCCAGTAGTATCGCCCTGGGGGGGGGCAATCAGCCCCAGCATTTT. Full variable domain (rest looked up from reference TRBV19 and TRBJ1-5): DGGITQSPKYLFRKEGQNVTLSCEQNLNHDAMYWYRQDPGQGLRLIYYSQIVNDFQKGDIAEGYSVSREKKESFPLTVTSAQKNPTAFYLCASSIALGGGNQPQHFGDGTRLSIL.

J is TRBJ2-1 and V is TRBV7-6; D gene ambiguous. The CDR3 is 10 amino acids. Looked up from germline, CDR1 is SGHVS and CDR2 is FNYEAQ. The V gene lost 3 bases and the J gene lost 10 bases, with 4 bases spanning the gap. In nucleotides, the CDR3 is TGTGCCAGCAGCTTCACCGAGCAGTTCTTC. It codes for CASSFTEQFF.

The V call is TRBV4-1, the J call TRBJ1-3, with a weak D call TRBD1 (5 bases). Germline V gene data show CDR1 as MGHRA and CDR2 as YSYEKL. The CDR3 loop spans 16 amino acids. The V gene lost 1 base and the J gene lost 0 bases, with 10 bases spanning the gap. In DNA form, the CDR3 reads TGCGCCAGCAGCCAAGGGATGGGGGGCTCTGGAAACACCATATATTTT. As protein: CASSQGMGGSGNTIYF.

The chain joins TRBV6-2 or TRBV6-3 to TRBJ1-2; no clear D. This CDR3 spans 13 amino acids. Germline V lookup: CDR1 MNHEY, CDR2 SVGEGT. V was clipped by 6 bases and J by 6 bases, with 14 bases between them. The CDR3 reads CASRYHPGNGYTF. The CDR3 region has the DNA TGTGCCAGCAGGTACCACCCCGGGAATGGCTACACCTTC.

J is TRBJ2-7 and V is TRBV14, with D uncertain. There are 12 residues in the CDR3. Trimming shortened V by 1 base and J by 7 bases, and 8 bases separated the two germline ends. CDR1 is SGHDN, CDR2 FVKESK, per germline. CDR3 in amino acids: CASSQVFAEQYF. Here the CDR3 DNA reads TGTGCCAGCAGCCAAGTATTCGCAGAGCAGTACTTC.

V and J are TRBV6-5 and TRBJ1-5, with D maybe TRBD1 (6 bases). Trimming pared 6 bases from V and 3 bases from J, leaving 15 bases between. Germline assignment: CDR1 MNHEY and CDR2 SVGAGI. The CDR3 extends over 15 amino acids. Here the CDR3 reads CASSKIQGYNQPQHF. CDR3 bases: TGTGCCAGCAGCAAAATACAGGGCTACAATCAGCCCCAGCATTTT.

The DNA of the CDR3 is TGTGCCTGGAGTAGCGGGTTAAGCACAGATACGCAGTATTTT. It encodes CAWSSGLSTDTQYF. J is TRBJ2-3 and V is TRBV30, with D possibly TRBD2 on 6 matching bases. CDR1 and CDR2 (germline): GTSNPN, SVGIG (reference sequence). This CDR3 is built from 14 residues. Trimming removed 2 bases at V and 0 bases at J, with 9 bases between. Looking up the rest from reference TRBV30 and TRBJ2-3 gives the full variable domain: SQTIHQWPATLVQPVGSPLSLECTVEGTSNPNLYWYRQAAGRGLQLLFYSVGIGQISSEVPQNLSASRPQDRQFILSSKKLLLSDSGFYLCAWSSGLSTDTQYFGPGTRLTVL.

The CDR3 reads CAISRQGLLGTNEKLFF. CDR3 nucleotides: TGTGCCATCTCACGTCAGGGGCTACTGGGAACTAATGAAAAACTGTTTTTT. This chain connects TRBV10-3 to TRBJ1-4; tentative D call: TRBD1 (6 bases). Germline values: CDR1 ENHRY, CDR2 SYGVKD. The V end lost 8 bases, the J end lost 1 base, and 20 bases lay between the germline ends. This CDR3 region has 17 residues.

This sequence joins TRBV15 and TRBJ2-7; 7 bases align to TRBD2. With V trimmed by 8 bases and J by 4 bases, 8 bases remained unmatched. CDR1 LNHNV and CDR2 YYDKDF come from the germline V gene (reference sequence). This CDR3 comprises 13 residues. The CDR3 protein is CATRGGGGYEQYF. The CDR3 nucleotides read TGTGCCACCCGGGGTGGGGGGGGATACGAGCAGTACTTC.

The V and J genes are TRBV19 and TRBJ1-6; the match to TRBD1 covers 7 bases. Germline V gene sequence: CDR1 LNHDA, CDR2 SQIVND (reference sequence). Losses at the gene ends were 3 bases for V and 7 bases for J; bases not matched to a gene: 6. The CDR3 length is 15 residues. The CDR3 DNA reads TGTGCCAGTAGTATCTCTACAGGGGCAAATTCACCCCTCCACTTT. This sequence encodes CASSISTGANSPLHF.